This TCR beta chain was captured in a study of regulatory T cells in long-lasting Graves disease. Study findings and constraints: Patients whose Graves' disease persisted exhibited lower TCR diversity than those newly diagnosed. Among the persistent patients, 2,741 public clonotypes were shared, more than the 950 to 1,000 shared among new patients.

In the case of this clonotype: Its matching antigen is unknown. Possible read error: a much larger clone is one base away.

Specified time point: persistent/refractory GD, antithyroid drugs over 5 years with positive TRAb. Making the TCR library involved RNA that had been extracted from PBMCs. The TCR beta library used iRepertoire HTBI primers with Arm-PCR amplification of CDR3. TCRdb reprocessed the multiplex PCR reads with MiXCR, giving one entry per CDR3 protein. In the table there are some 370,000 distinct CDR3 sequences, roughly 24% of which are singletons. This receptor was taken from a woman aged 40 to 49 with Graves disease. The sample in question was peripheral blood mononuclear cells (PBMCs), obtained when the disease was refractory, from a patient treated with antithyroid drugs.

CDR3 nucleotides: TGTGCCACCAGTGATGCCGGGACAGCGAAAGAGACCCGGTACTTC. Translating gives CATSDAGTAKETRYF. The rearrangement joins TRBV24-1 to TRBJ2-5; 7 nucleotides agree with TRBD1. The CDR3 totals 15 residues. The germline gives CDR1 KGHDR, CDR2 SFDVKD.